The 29 T cell receptor beta chains below all came from one sample that was sequenced in a study of CD8 T cells in ankylosing spondylitis. TCRdb passed the 5' RACE reads through MiXCR, listing each CDR3 protein once. Altogether about 250,000 distinct CDR3 sequences are present, roughly 32% being singletons, with the ten largest covering approximately 4.4%. Sequencing was carried out using blood, either unsorted or a sorted T cell fraction (not recorded which). Receptors were obtained from a male donor with ankylosing spondylitis or in good health (not recorded which).

This chain joins TRBV28 and TRBJ2-7; D gene uncertain. Germline values: CDR1 MDHEN, CDR2 SYDVKM. The CDR3 covers 11 residues. The V gene lost 8 bases and the J gene lost 3 bases, with 8 bases spanning the gap. Here the CDR3 DNA reads TGTGCCAGCGGAGTGAACTACGAGCAGTACTTC. Translating gives CASGVNYEQYF.

The chain has TRBV20-1 and TRBJ2-7; 9 bases line up with TRBD1. This CDR3 spans 12 amino acids. Trimming at V came to 5 bases and at J to 3 bases, leaving 2 bases not matched to a gene. Per the germline V gene, CDR1 is DFQATT and CDR2 is SNEGSKA (reference sequence). The CDR3 spells CSARQGDYEQYF. DNA for the CDR3: TGCAGTGCTCGACAGGGGGACTACGAGCAGTACTTC.

This rearrangement joins TRBV18 to TRBJ2-3, with D unclear. V lost 8 bases to trimming and J lost 2 bases, with 11 bases between them. The V gene's germline CDR1 is KGHSH and CDR2 LQKENI. CDR3 length equals 13 residues. The CDR3: CASPAPNTDTQYF. CDR3 bases: TGTGCCAGCCCGGCACCCAACACAGATACGCAGTATTTT.

This clonotype appeared once. V usage is TRBV7-9 and J usage is TRBJ2-3; 9 bases fit TRBD2. The CDR3 sequence is 15 residues long. Germline assignment: CDR1 SEHNR and CDR2 FQNEAQ (reference sequence). V gave up 8 bases and J gave up 6 bases; unmatched junction bases: 12. The CDR3 coding sequence is TGTGCCAGCCACTCATCGGCGGGGGGGCCGGATACGCAGTATTTT. Translated, it gives CASHSSAGGPDTQYF.

This clonotype occurred a few times. The chain uses TRBV7-9 and TRBJ2-1, with 9 bases identical to TRBD2. Trimming took 3 bases from V and 5 from J; bases not matched to a gene: 2. Germline V lookup: CDR1 SEHNR, CDR2 FQNEAQ (reference sequence). The CDR3 covers 14 residues. The CDR3 DNA is TGTGCCAGCAGCTTTAGCGGGGGCAACAATGAGCAGTTCTTC. It specifies CASSFSGGNNEQFF.

The chain recombines TRBV29-1 with TRBJ2-3; maybe TRBD1 (5 bases). CDR1 and CDR2 from the germline V gene are SQVTM and ANQGSEA. The V end was cut by 0 bases, the J end by 2 bases, with 9 bases between. The CDR3 consists of 14 residues. The CDR3 nucleotides are TGCAGCGTTGAAGACAGGGCCTCCACAGATACGCAGTATTTT. Encoded protein: CSVEDRASTDTQYF.

This chain links TRBV29-1 with TRBJ2-1; 9 positions match TRBD2. This CDR3 has 14 amino acids. The V gene end was trimmed by 6 bases and the J gene end by 6 bases; junction bases not matched to a gene: 9. Germline V gene data show CDR1 as SQVTM and CDR2 as ANQGSEA. The CDR3 DNA reads as TGCAGCGTGGCGGGGGGGTTAAAGGGCAATGAGCAGTTCTTC. The encoded protein is CSVAGGLKGNEQFF.

This clonotype was picked up a small number of times. The rearrangement links TRBV29-1 to TRBJ2-7; 7 nucleotides agree with TRBD1. In germline, CDR1 is SQVTM, CDR2 ANQGSEA. V dropped 7 bases and J dropped 1; count of bases not matched to a gene: 7. The CDR3 runs 13 residues. The CDR3 bases are TGCAGCGCCTCGGCAGGGGGATCCTACGAGCAGTACTTC. It codes for CSASAGGSYEQYF.

Comment on this clonotype: It may be a read error: a sequence one base away is much more abundant. The rearrangement links TRBV20-1 to TRBJ2-3, with D maybe TRBD2 (6 bases). This CDR3 is 16 amino acids long. Germline V gene lookup returns CDR1 DFQATT and CDR2 SNEGSKA (reference sequence). The CDR3 nucleotides read TGCTGTGCTAGAGATCAGCGGGCTGGGGGCACAGATACGCAGTATTTT. Its protein is CCARDQRAGGTDTQYF.

This clonotype was counted many times. The genes are TRBV20-1 and TRBJ2-7; 7 bases line up with TRBD1. CDR3 length: 13 amino acids. CDR1 is DFQATT and CDR2 is SNEGSKA in the germline V gene (reference sequence). V shed 6 bases and J 2 bases; nucleotides not matched to a gene: 7. The CDR3 coding sequence is TGCAGTGCCGGGCAGGGGGAACCCTACGAGCAGTACTTC. It specifies CSAGQGEPYEQYF.

CDR3 amino acids: CSARNGERTDTQYF. CDR3 sequence (DNA): TGCAGTGCTAGGAACGGGGAGCGCACAGATACGCAGTATTTT. The V call is TRBV20-1, the J call TRBJ2-3; D is possibly TRBD2 (5 bases). Trimming cost V 3 bases and J 1 base, with 11 bases left between them. The CDR3 covers 14 residues. CDR1 DFQATT and CDR2 SNEGSKA come from the germline V gene (reference sequence).

The chain recombines TRBV5-5 with TRBJ1-1; no firm D call. CDR1 and CDR2 (germline): SGHKS, YYEKEE (reference sequence). Trimming removed 7 bases at V and 4 bases at J, with 8 bases between. The CDR3 runs to 11 residues. The CDR3 here is CASVWATEAFF. The CDR3 region has the DNA TGTGCCAGCGTGTGGGCCACTGAAGCTTTCTTT. Variable domain in full (rest from reference TRBV5-5 and TRBJ1-1): DAGVTQSPTHLIKTRGQQVTLRCSPISGHKSVSWYQQVLGQGPQFIFQYYEKEERGRGNFPDRFSARQFPNYSSELNVNALLLGDSALYLCASVWATEAFFGQGTRLTVV.

The sample holds a few counts of this clonotype. V gene TRBV12-3 or TRBV12-4 combines with J gene TRBJ2-3, with TRBD2 matching 10 bases. With 7 bases clipped from V and 2 bases from J, the junction kept 6 bases outside the gene matches. This CDR3 has 15 residues. Here the CDR3 reads CASNQAGGLTDTQYF. Written as DNA, the CDR3 is TGTGCCAGCAATCAAGCGGGGGGGCTCACAGATACGCAGTATTTT.

V is TRBV6-1 and J is TRBJ2-1; TRBD2 matches at 13 bases. Trimming at V came to 4 bases and at J to 6 bases, leaving 3 bases not matched to a gene. The CDR3 is 15 residues long. Germline lookup yields CDR1 MNHNS and CDR2 SASEGT. This CDR3 is CASSAGTSGVNEQFF. CDR3 in DNA: TGTGCCAGCAGTGCCGGGACTAGCGGGGTCAATGAGCAGTTCTTC.

This clonotype has more than one count but fewer than ten. The gene calls are TRBV7-2 and TRBJ1-2; 7 nucleotides line up with TRBD1. The ends lost 4 bases at V and 2 bases at J; junction bases unmatched: 10. CDR3 length: 16 residues. CDR1 is SGHTA, CDR2 FQGNSA, per germline. The DNA for the CDR3 is TGTGCCAGCAGCTCCCGAGGGGGCAGGGGAAACTATGGCTACACCTTC. Its translation: CASSSRGGRGNYGYTF.

The rearrangement joins TRBV7-6 to TRBJ2-1; D perhaps matches TRBD1 (6 bases). The germline V and J ends were trimmed by 1 base and 0 bases, with 16 bases remaining between them. This CDR3 has 18 amino acids. Per the germline V gene, CDR1 is SGHVS and CDR2 is FNYEAQ. The CDR3 DNA is TGTGCCAGCAGCTTAGATAGGGGGACGCCCAGCTCCTACAATGAGCAGTTCTTC. Translation: CASSLDRGTPSSYNEQFF.

The V call is TRBV5-1, the J call TRBJ1-2; the D gene is possibly TRBD1 (6 bases). CDR1 SGHRS and CDR2 YFSETQ come from the germline V gene. V lost 0 bases and J 6 bases, leaving 12 bases between the germline ends. The CDR3 is 14 residues long. Here the CDR3 DNA reads TGCGCCAGCAGCTTGGCCTCAGGGGCGGATGGCTACACCTTC. Protein product: CASSLASGADGYTF.

This clonotype was observed a few times. The rearrangement joins TRBV9 to TRBJ2-7, with 11 nucleotides matching TRBD1. V was clipped by 5 bases and J by 2 bases; unmatched bases: 6. Germline V gene data show CDR1 as SGDLS and CDR2 as YYNGEE. The CDR3 has 15 residues. CDR3 residues: CASSRGQGAAYEQYF. The CDR3 DNA reads as TGTGCCAGCAGTCGAGGACAGGGGGCTGCCTACGAGCAGTACTTC.

Only a few counts were recorded for this clonotype. The rearrangement joins TRBV20-1 to TRBJ1-1; TRBD1 might be the D (5 bases). The germline V gene has CDR1 DFQATT and CDR2 SNEGSKA (reference sequence). This CDR3 is built from 13 residues. The ends were cut back, 2 bases at V and 5 bases at J, with 12 bases in the middle. The CDR3 sequence: CSARQGLGTEAFF. Written as DNA, the CDR3 is TGCAGTGCTAGACAGGGTCTGGGAACTGAAGCTTTCTTT.

This chain uses TRBV5-5 with TRBJ1-1; 11 bases map to TRBD1. Germline trimming cut 4 bases from V and 3 bases from J; bases unmatched to any gene: 11. The CDR3 loop spans 17 amino acids. CDR1 is SGHKS and CDR2 is YYEKEE in the germline V gene (reference sequence). DNA of the CDR3: TGTGCCAGCAGCCGGGACAGGGGGAGGAGATACGACACTGAAGCTTTCTTT. The encoded protein is CASSRDRGRRYDTEAFF.

This clonotype turned up a few times. This chain links TRBV20-1 with TRBJ1-1; TRBD1 aligns across 8 bases. Germline lookup yields CDR1 DFQATT and CDR2 SNEGSKA (reference sequence). V was clipped by 3 bases and J by 6 bases; unmatched bases: 6. The CDR3 length is 13 residues. The CDR3 spells CSARDRDMAEAFF. The CDR3 bases are TGCAGTGCTAGGGACAGGGATATGGCTGAAGCTTTCTTT.

This clonotype was counted between two and nine times. V usage is TRBV20-1 and J usage is TRBJ2-1; D not certain. This CDR3 comprises 15 residues. The V end lost 3 bases, the J end lost 2 bases, and 14 bases lay between the germline ends. Germline lookup yields CDR1 DFQATT and CDR2 SNEGSKA (reference sequence). CDR3 loop: CSARTDAKAYNEQFF. The CDR3 nucleotides read TGCAGTGCTAGGACGGATGCAAAAGCCTACAATGAGCAGTTCTTC.

This clonotype occurred many times. The chain links TRBV7-8 to TRBJ2-7, with D hard to call. The germline CDR1 and CDR2 sequences are SGHVS and FQNEAQ. There are 14 residues in the CDR3. Trimming took 0 bases from V and 3 from J, leaving 9 bases between them. Here the CDR3 reads CASSLAASHYEQYF. The DNA of the CDR3 is TGTGCCAGCAGCTTAGCTGCCAGTCACTACGAGCAGTACTTC.

This rearrangement joins TRBV12-3 or TRBV12-4 to TRBJ1-5; D gene ambiguous. The CDR3 extends over 13 amino acids. Deletions cut 5 bases from V and 3 bases from J, with 8 bases between. CDR3: CASSIRANQPQHF. The CDR3 nucleotides are TGTGCCAGCAGTATCCGCGCCAATCAGCCCCAGCATTTT.

V is TRBV20-1 and J is TRBJ1-2; 9 bases line up with TRBD1. Germline lookup yields CDR1 DFQATT and CDR2 SNEGSKA (reference sequence). CDR3 length: 15 residues. Trimming cost V 0 bases and J 0 bases; bases outside gene matches: 2. The CDR3 nucleotides read TGCAGTGCTAGAGAACGGGACAGGGCTAACTATGGCTACACCTTC. This codes for CSARERDRANYGYTF.

This clonotype has a count of ten or more. The chain employs TRBV20-1 and TRBJ1-2, with D uncertain. The ends were cut back, 3 bases at V and 4 bases at J, with 3 bases in the middle. The CDR3 extends over 10 amino acids. CDR1 is DFQATT and CDR2 is SNEGSKA in the germline V gene (reference sequence). CDR3 DNA sequence: TGCAGTGCTAGGGTCTATGGCTACACCTTC. It encodes CSARVYGYTF.

This sequence joins TRBV18 and TRBJ1-2; 7 nucleotides match TRBD1. V gave up 6 bases and J gave up 5 bases; unmatched junction bases: 12. Per germline, CDR1 KGHSH and CDR2 LQKENI. The CDR3 runs 15 residues. The CDR3: CASSPGQEPLYGYTF. The DNA for the CDR3 is TGTGCCAGCTCGCCCGGACAGGAGCCCTTATATGGCTACACCTTC.

The chain recombines TRBV20-1 with TRBJ2-3; TRBD2 aligns across 8 bases. Germline V gene data show CDR1 as DFQATT and CDR2 as SNEGSKA (reference sequence). The length of the CDR3 is 14 residues. The trim removed 2 bases at V and 2 bases at J, leaving 3 bases unmatched. As DNA, the CDR3 is TGCAGTGCTAGAACCGGGGGGGACACAGATACGCAGTATTTT. It yields the protein CSARTGGDTDTQYF.

This clonotype was counted a few times. The rearrangement uses TRBV5-1 and TRBJ2-3; D unclear. Germline CDR1 SGHRS, CDR2 YFSETQ. The CDR3 is 13 amino acids. Trimming pared 4 bases from V and 8 bases from J, leaving 14 bases between. Written as DNA, the CDR3 is TGCGCCAGCAGCACGGAACCGCCGGTTACGCAGTATTTT. It specifies CASSTEPPVTQYF.